This T cell receptor (delta chain) was captured in a study of delta chains in infants with herpesvirus infections (dated 2023 in TCRdb). In the study overall: A Ugandan infant birth cohort was prospectively followed from birth to characterize gammadelta T cell responses to primary cytomegalovirus (CMV) infection. From PBMC, gammadelta TCRs were sequenced for some 19 CMV-infected infants (one congenitally infected) and 8 CMV-uninfected infants who had sufficient sample available. The study looked for a public fetal Vdelta1/Vgamma8 gammadelta TCR clonotype in infants infected with CMV after birth. Previously published Belgian fetal and cord blood gammadelta TCR data were included only for comparison and were not generated in this cohort. Blood samples from the infants were grouped into approximate ages of 1.5, 4, 8 and 12 months. Overall study outcomes, separate from this receptor: The public Vdelta1 clonotype appeared in 4 of 18 CMV-infected infants: three infected postnatally before 120 days of age, plus the congenitally infected infant. The authors acknowledged a small sample size and a lack of race- or environment-matched controls, because almost all Ugandans acquire CMV before adulthood. The frequency of the public clonotype among Vdelta1 cells appeared to be inversely correlated with age at infection and fell quickly, apparently not lasting beyond approximately eight weeks. The public clonotype was detected only at the first time point after infection and was not found in uninfected infants or in infants infected after 120 days. In CMV-uninfected infants, the public clonotype might still exist at levels below the detection limit.

This clone was observed a handful of times. Which antigen it targets is not known. No base quality values were provided; no much bigger clone lies one nucleotide off. Libraries were built with RT-PCR. To generate TCR cDNA, PBMC RNA underwent reverse transcription with SuperScript II using gamma-chain- and delta-chain-specific primers. cDNA was purified with AMPure XP beads, amplified, and indexed with Illumina adapters using the Nextera XT Index Kit. gammadelta TCR libraries were sequenced on an Illumina MiSeq with a V2 300-cycle kit. Processing in the source paper ran as follows. Using MiXCR v2.1.12, CDR3 sequences were assembled, and reads were mapped onto D, J and V genes obtained from GenBank. Repertoire analyses of the CDR3 clonotypes were performed with VDJtools v1.2.1. In TCRdb, clones were called once more from the public reads by CATT, and rows of identical DNA were later combined. What appears here as the V and J calls and clone size reflects TCRdb's work, not the paper's. The sample contains 2,500 to 3,500 delta-chain clones, around a third of them found a single time. The top ten clonotypes cover around 8.3% of the sample.

Measured from the cysteine to the phenylalanine, the CDR3 is 18 residues long. CDR3 DNA is the only sequence kept; it has 54 bases, read in frame from the first base. For this chain, trimming is 3 bases at the V end and 0 bases at the J end, and the number of junction bases without a gene match is 5. From the germline V gene, CDR1 is GEAIGNYY and CDR2 is EKD. Pregnant women getting prenatal care were recruited in Kampala, Uganda, and their infants were enrolled; maternal HIV status had to be documented. Weekly visits were made to families, and infant clinical information, oral swabs and peripheral blood were collected beginning at 6 weeks of age and every 4 months thereafter. Blood was drawn into heparin tubes, and PBMC were separated by Ficoll-Paque density gradient centrifugation and then cryopreserved.

The TCR sequence derives from a human donor who was a Ugandan infant, either HIV-exposed or HIV-unexposed (not recorded which). The chain was built from TRDV2 and TRDJ3, and 9 junction bases match TRDD3. The sample here was peripheral blood, taken at time point 3 of longitudinal follow-up. The sequence in DNA is TGTGCCTGTGACCTACTGGGGGAGAGCTCCTGGGACACCCGACAGATGTTTTTC. The translation is CACDLLGESSWDTRQMFF.